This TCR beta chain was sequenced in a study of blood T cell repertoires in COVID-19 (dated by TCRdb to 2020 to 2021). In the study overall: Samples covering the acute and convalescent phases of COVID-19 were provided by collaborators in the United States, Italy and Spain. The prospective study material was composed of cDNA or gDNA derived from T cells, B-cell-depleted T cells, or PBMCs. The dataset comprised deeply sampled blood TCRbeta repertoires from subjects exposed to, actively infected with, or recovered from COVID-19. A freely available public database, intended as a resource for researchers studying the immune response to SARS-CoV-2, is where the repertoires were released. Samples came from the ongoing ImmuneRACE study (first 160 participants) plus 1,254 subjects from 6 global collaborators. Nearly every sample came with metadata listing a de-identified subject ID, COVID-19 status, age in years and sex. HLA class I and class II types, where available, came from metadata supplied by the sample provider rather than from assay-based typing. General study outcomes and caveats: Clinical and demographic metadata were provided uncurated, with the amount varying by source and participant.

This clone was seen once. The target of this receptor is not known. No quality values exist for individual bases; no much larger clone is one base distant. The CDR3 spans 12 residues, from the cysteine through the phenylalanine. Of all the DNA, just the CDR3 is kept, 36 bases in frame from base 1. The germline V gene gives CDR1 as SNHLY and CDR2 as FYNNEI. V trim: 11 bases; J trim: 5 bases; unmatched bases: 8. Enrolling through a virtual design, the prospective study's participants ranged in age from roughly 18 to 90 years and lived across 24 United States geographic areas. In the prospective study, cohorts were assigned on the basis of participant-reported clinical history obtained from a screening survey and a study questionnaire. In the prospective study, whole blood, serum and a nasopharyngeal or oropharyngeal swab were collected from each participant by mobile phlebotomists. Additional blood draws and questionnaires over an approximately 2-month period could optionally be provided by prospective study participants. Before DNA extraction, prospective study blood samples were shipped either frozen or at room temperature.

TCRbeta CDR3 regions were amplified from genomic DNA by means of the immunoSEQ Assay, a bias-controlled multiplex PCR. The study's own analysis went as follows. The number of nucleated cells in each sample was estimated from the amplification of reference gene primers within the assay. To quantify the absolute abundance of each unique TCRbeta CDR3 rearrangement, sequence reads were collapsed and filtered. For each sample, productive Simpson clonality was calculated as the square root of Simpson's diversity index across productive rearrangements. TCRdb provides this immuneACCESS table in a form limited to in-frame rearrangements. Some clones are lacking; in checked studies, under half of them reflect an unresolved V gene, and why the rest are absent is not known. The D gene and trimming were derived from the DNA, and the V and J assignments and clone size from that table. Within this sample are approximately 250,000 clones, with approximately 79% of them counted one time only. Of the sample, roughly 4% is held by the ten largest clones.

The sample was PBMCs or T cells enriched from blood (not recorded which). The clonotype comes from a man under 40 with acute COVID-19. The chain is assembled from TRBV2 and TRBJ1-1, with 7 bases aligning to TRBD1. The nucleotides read TGTGCCTCCAGAGGGGGCGCGACTGAAGCTTTCTTT. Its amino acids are CASRGGATEAFF.